The next 12 T cell receptor beta chains were all read from a single sample in a study of regulatory T cells in long-lasting Graves disease. As for time point: newly diagnosed GD, antithyroid drugs for less than 3 months. Extracted PBMC RNA gave rise to the TCR library. With iRepertoire HTBI primers and Arm-PCR of CDR3 regions, TCR beta libraries were built. TCRdb reanalysed the multiplex PCR reads using MiXCR and keeps one entry per CDR3 protein. This table holds approximately 360,000 distinct CDR3 sequences, 12% found once. The same specimen was also included in a second study, on T cells in Graves' hyperthyroidism and ophthalmopathy.

The specimen comprised peripheral blood mononuclear cells (PBMCs), sampled at new diagnosis, from a patient treated with antithyroid drugs. Every receptor here comes from a woman aged 18-29 years with Graves disease.

A remark on this clonotype: This may arise from a read error, as a much more abundant clone is one base away. This chain links TRBV7-3 with TRBJ2-1; D may be TRBD2 (5 bases). Trimming shortened V by 2 bases and J by 5 bases, and 13 bases separated the two germline ends. Germline CDR1 reads SGHTA; CDR2 reads FQGTGA. The length of the CDR3 is 15 residues. CDR3 sequence reads: CASSLGVSANNEQFF. Written as DNA, the CDR3 is TGTGCCAGCAGCTTAGGCGTTAGCGCCAACAATGAGCAGTTCTTC.

This clonotype was observed many times. V and J are TRBV20-1 and TRBJ2-5, with D perhaps TRBD1 or TRBD2 (6 bases each). Germline CDR1 and CDR2: DFQATT and SNEGSKA (reference sequence). This CDR3 region has 14 residues. V was cut by 1 base and J by 3 bases, with 12 bases left in between. The CDR3 DNA reads TGCAGTGCTAGAGTCTCCGGGGGCAAAGAGACCCAGTACTTC. Its protein is CSARVSGGKETQYF.

Comments on this clonotype: A read error is possible here, since a much larger clone lies one base away. V and J are TRBV20-1 and TRBJ1-1, with a possible D match to TRBD1 (6 bases). Germline V gene sequence: CDR1 DFQATT, CDR2 SNEGSKA (reference sequence). The CDR3 has 15 residues. In DNA, the CDR3 is TGCGGTGCCAACCGTCCGGGACATTCGAACACTGAAGCTTTCTTT. Translation: CGANRPGHSNTEAFF.

In the case of this clonotype: Given a much more abundant clone one base away, this may be a read error. V usage is TRBV7-2 and J usage is TRBJ1-4; D is undetermined. The CDR3 has 13 amino acids. Looked up from germline, CDR1 is SGHTA and CDR2 is FQGNSA. The V end was cut by 1 base, the J end by 6 bases, with 6 bases between. The CDR3 loop reads CASSLERDEKLFF. The DNA for the CDR3 is TGTGCCAGCAGCTTAGAACGGGATGAAAAACTGTTTTTT.

Ten or more counts support this clonotype. This chain joins TRBV2 and TRBJ2-7, with 10 bases identical to TRBD2. With 11 bases clipped from V and 4 bases from J, the junction kept 11 bases outside the gene matches. This CDR3 comprises 14 residues. CDR1 SNHLY and CDR2 FYNNEI come from the germline V gene. CDR3: CAASELAGKYEQYF. CDR3 DNA: TGTGCCGCCTCCGAACTAGCGGGAAAATACGAGCAGTACTTC.

This clonotype was seen repeatedly, ten times or more. The chain employs TRBV7-3 and TRBJ1-1; D is unresolved. The CDR3 spans 13 residues. Trimming cost V 0 bases and J 3 bases, with 5 bases left between them. Per the germline V gene, CDR1 is SGHTA and CDR2 is FQGTGA. As DNA, the CDR3 is TGTGCCAGCAGCTTAACCAGAGACACTGAAGCTTTCTTT. It codes for CASSLTRDTEAFF.

This clonotype was recorded at least ten times. The rearrangement uses TRBV7-3 and TRBJ1-1; D is ambiguous. Germline-derived CDR1 and CDR2 are SGHTA and FQGTGA. CDR3 length: 13 amino acids. V lost 4 bases and J lost 1, with 7 bases in between. The CDR3 DNA reads TGTGCCAGCAGCTCGAATGGGAACACTGAAGCTTTCTTT. This codes for CASSSNGNTEAFF.

This clonotype was detected a few times. The chain joins TRBV5-6 to TRBJ2-1; no clear D. Trimming stripped 2 bases from V and 0 bases from J, with 15 bases between. The CDR3 has 17 amino acids. CDR1 is SGHDT, CDR2 YYEEEE, per germline. CDR3 amino acids: CASSFSPGGFSYNEQFF. As DNA, the CDR3 is TGTGCCAGCAGCTTCTCCCCTGGCGGATTCTCCTACAATGAGCAGTTCTTC.

This clonotype was found many times. This chain links TRBV2 with TRBJ2-2, with D possibly matching TRBD1 (5 bases). CDR1 and CDR2 from the germline V gene are SNHLY and FYNNEI. This CDR3 comprises 13 residues. Trimming shortened V by 6 bases and J by 3 bases, and 8 bases separated the two germline ends. CDR3 residues: CASSVGDTGELFF. The CDR3 DNA reads as TGTGCCAGCAGCGTAGGGGACACCGGGGAGCTGTTTTTT.

The chain is built from TRBV20-1 and TRBJ2-1; 10 bases align to TRBD1. Per the germline V gene, CDR1 is DFQATT and CDR2 is SNEGSKA (reference sequence). The CDR3 covers 13 residues. CDR3 residues: CAPRRTGGNEQFF. CDR3 nucleotide sequence: TGCGCCCCCAGGAGGACAGGGGGCAATGAGCAGTTCTTC.

This sequence joins TRBV27 and TRBJ2-2; TRBD1 agrees at 8 bases. Germline V gene data show CDR1 as MNHEY and CDR2 as SMNVEV (reference sequence). Trimming removed 6 bases from V and 1 base from J; junction bases left unmatched: 7. The CDR3 totals 16 residues. CDR3 region: CASRTTGVRNTGELFF. DNA of the CDR3: TGTGCCAGCAGAACGACAGGGGTACGGAACACCGGGGAGCTGTTTTTT.

In its sample, this clonotype was seen many times. CDR3 in amino acids: CASSFHGGSSYNEQFF. For the CDR3, the DNA is TGTGCCAGCAGCTTTCATGGGGGGAGCTCCTACAATGAGCAGTTCTTC. This chain joins TRBV7-3 and TRBJ2-1; the D gene is possibly TRBD2 (6 bases). CDR3 size: 16 residues. V shed 3 bases and J shed 0 bases, with 12 bases lying between them. In germline, CDR1 is SGHTA, CDR2 FQGTGA.